This TCR beta chain was sequenced in a study of T cell responses to AZD1222 COVID-19 vaccine. Study-wide results and limits: Baseline serostatus was positive in only a handful of AZD1222 recipients. Among the donors, most were white British and more were female, and clonal diversity was possibly underestimated. Once two AZD1222 doses were given, Spike-specific TCR breadth and depth went up.

In regard to this clone: The antigen remains undetermined.

Produced via immunoSEQ multiplex PCR; TCRdb's table is partial and in-frame only. Of 60,000 to 75,000 clones in the sample, about 88% were seen once. From germline, CDR1 is PRHDT and CDR2 FYEKMQ (reference sequence). V was shortened by 0 bases and J by 8 bases, with 7 bases between the two germline ends. This CDR3 has 12 residues. This TCR was sampled from an adult who received the AZD1222 COVID-19 vaccine. Sequenced material: peripheral blood, taken 28 days after the second AZD1222 dose. The chain links TRBV13 to TRBJ1-1; D unclear. CDR3 in amino acids: CASSLGTGEAFF. The CDR3 nucleotides are TGTGCCAGCAGCTTAGGTACGGGAGAAGCTTTCTTT.